Listed here is a single T cell receptor (beta chain). Its target antigen remains unknown. The input lacks base qualities; no much larger clone sits a single base away. To prepare the library, PCR was applied. TCRdb names Illumina HiSeq 2500 as the instrument used. TCR library preparation used molecular barcoding, with unique molecular identifiers applied to normalize quantification of the TCRbeta repertoire. Through fastp at Q25 and MiXCR, TCRdb rebuilt clones from the public reads, retaining in-frame beta chains. A single entry per CDR3 protein holds the most common genes and DNA from its merged rows. The sample table holds approximately 1,000,000 distinct CDR3 sequences, of which about 26% were seen once. The top ten hold about 28% of the sample. According to the study, the label for this sample's treatment or condition signals: allogeneic hematopoietic cell transplantation with graft depleted of TCRalphabeta T cells and CD19 B cells. TCRalphabeta/CD19-depleted allogeneic hematopoietic cell grafts were given to the transplant recipients, all of whom were children.

The sample belongs to a study of T-cell reconstitution after alpha-beta-depleted transplantation in children (dated by TCRdb to 2016 to 2017). In terms of the full investigation: Using TCR repertoire profiling, the study quantitatively followed how T-cell immune reconstitution unfolded in children after TCRalphabeta/CD19-depleted allogeneic hematopoietic cell transplantation. What the authors observed across the whole study: Over subsequent months, a decline in hyperexpanded clone frequencies was noted, and after one year, T-cell counts and TCRbeta diversity were mostly ascribed to newly produced T cells. In some patients, the high TCRbeta diversity seen at day 60 was put down to recipient T cells and intrathymic progenitors that had survived conditioning. About two months after transplant, the apparently early recovery of alphabetaT-cell counts reportedly depended on just several hundred clones that had expanded rapidly and came from non-depleted graft cells.

The CDR3 measures 16 amino acids from cysteine to phenylalanine. Of all the DNA, just the CDR3 is kept, 48 bases in frame from base 1. According to the germline V gene, CDR1 reads LGHNA and CDR2 reads YSLEER. V is reduced by 0 bases and J by 3 bases, leaving a spacing of 14 bases between them. The sequence joins TRBV4-3 to TRBJ1-1; no D gene call is confident. The material sequenced was PBMCs, mostly from graft donor cells, taken 360 days after TCRalphabeta/CD19-depleted stem cell transplant. The source is a boy less than two years old who had a stem cell transplant for SCID, so the T cells may come from the graft donor. The CDR3 corresponds to CASSQDRNNPYTEAFF. The sequenced DNA: TGCGCCAGCAGCCAAGATAGGAATAACCCCTACACTGAAGCTTTCTTT.